This T cell receptor beta chain was identified in a study of cytomegalovirus exposure and HLA in healthy donors. Findings and caveats of the study: In a later analysis, several top co-occurrence clusters appeared linked to parvovirus B19, influenza, CMV and Epstein-Barr virus.

Concerning this clone: Its matching antigen is unknown.

PCR employed 60 Vbeta and 13 Jbeta primers. TCRdb keeps only in-frame clones here, not all; method: immunoSEQ multiplex PCR. The sample shows roughly 190,000 clones, 70% to 80% of them seen only once. Sequencing was performed on PBMCs. The sequence derives from a girl aged 10 to 17 in good health and CMV-seropositive.

This CDR3 is CASSLLRLAGGRSSYNEQFF. The DNA of the CDR3 is TGTGCCAGCAGCTTACTCCGACTAGCGGGGGGCCGGAGCTCCTACAATGAGCAGTTCTTC. The chain is built from TRBV7-8 and TRBJ2-1, with 13 nucleotides matching TRBD2. This CDR3 spans 20 amino acids. The J segment lost 0 bases and the V segment lost 2 bases, leaving 10 bases of the junction unmatched. The germline V gene has CDR1 SGHVS and CDR2 FQNEAQ. Drawing the rest from reference TRBV7-8 and TRBJ2-1, the complete variable domain is GAGVSQSPRYKVAKRGQDVALRCDPISGHVSLFWYQQALGQGPEFLTYFQNEAQLDKSGLPSDRFFAERPEGSVSTLKIQRTQQEDSAVYLCASSLLRLAGGRSSYNEQFFGPGTRLTVL.